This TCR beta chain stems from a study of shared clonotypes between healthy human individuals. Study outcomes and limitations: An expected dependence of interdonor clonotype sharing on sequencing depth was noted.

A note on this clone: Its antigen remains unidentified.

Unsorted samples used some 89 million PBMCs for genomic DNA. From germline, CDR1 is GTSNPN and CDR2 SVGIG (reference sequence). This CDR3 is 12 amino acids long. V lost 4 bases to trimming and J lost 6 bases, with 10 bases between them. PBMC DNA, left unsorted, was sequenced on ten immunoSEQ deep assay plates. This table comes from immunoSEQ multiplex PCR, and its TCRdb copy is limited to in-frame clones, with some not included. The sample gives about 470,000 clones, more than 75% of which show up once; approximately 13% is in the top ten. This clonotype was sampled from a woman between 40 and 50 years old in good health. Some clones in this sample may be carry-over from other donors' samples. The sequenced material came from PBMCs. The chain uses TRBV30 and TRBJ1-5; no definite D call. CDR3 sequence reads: CAWKGGGQPQHF. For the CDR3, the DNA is TGTGCCTGGAAAGGAGGCGGTCAGCCCCAGCATTTT.